This T cell receptor beta chain was found in a study of metastatic and nonmetastatic thyroid tumors. Study context: Comparative analysis of repertoires was undertaken across blood and tumor or nodule tissue obtained from malignant and benign thyroid patients. Study-wide results and limits: Malignant thyroid tumors reportedly had TCR beta diversity that was significantly higher than in benign nodules, in blood and tumor.

Methods used by the authors: The study built a papillary thyroid cancer distant-metastasis classifier from CDR3 differences across clinicopathological groups. TCRdb re-analyzed the PCR reads through MiXCR. TCRdb's processing, not the authors', yielded these V and J calls. Of fewer than 35,000 clones in the sample, 10% to 13% were seen once. Among the patients, none had received any treatment before thyroid surgery. The germline V gene encodes CDR1 LGHDT and CDR2 YNNKEL (reference sequence). The CDR3 has 15 amino acids. V was trimmed by 3 bases and J by 1 base, leaving 11 bases between them. This clone was counted ten times or more. Antigen: not known.

Material for sequencing was blood. The chain recombines TRBV3-1 with TRBJ2-3, with D perhaps TRBD2 (6 bases). The receptor was isolated from a female donor with papillary thyroid cancer or a benign thyroid nodule (not recorded which). Some clones in this sample may be carry-over from other donors' samples. CDR3 nucleotide sequence: TGTGCCAGCAGCCAGGGCGGGATCCGCACAGATACGCAGTATTTT. Protein sequence: CASSQGGIRTDTQYF.